This is a list of T cell receptor beta chains from one sample in a study of tumor-infiltrating lymphocytes in primary liver carcinoma. TCRdb reprocessed the multiplex PCR reads with MiXCR, giving one entry per CDR3 protein. The repertoire holds about 120,000 distinct CDR3 sequences, with 55% to 70% as singletons. Sequencing was carried out using tumor-adjacent normal liver tissue. These receptors came from a woman aged 55-69 years with primary liver carcinoma and hepatitis B virus infection. CDR3s include the opening cysteine and the closing phenylalanine or tryptophan. D genes are given only for firm matches. Clone sizes are given selectively: once, few, many, or a class where the clone is expanded.

D gene: -
clone size: -
J gene: TRBJ2-7
V gene: TRBV6-6
CDR3 protein: CASSYSKGSEQCF
CDR3 DNA: TGCGCCAGTAGTTACTCGAAGGGATCCGAGCAGTGCTTC

D gene: -
clone size: -
J gene: TRBJ1-5
V gene: TRBV29-1
CDR3 protein: CSVGESGGNQPQHF
CDR3 DNA: TGCAGTGTTGGAGAGTCGGGGGGGAATCAGCCCCAGCATTTT

D gene: TRBD1
clone size: -
J gene: TRBJ1-5
V gene: TRBV6-2/TRBV6-3
CDR3 protein: CASTGVTTNQPQHF
CDR3 DNA: TGTGCCAGTACAGGGGTAACGACCAATCAGCCCCAGCACTTT

D gene: -
clone size: -
J gene: TRBJ2-1
V gene: TRBV11-3
CDR3 protein: CASSRHNGVGPQFF
CDR3 DNA: TGTGCCAGCAGCCGGCATAATGGGGTAGGGCCGCAGTTCTTC

D gene: -
clone size: -
J gene: TRBJ2-3
V gene: TRBV6-6
CDR3 protein: CASSYGGRHTDTQYF
CDR3 DNA: TGTGCCAGTAGTTACGGCGGGCGTCACACAGATACGCAGTATTTT

D gene: -
clone size: once
J gene: TRBJ1-2
V gene: TRBV6-5
CDR3 protein: CASSYSCRHGYTF
CDR3 DNA: -

D gene: -
clone size: -
J gene: TRBJ2-1
V gene: TRBV7-9
CDR3 protein: CASSLGGARSEQFF
CDR3 DNA: TGTGCCAGCAGCCTAGGCGGTGCTCGCAGTGAGCAGTTCTTC

D gene: -
clone size: few
J gene: TRBJ2-5
V gene: TRBV5-1
CDR3 protein: CASGRGGTGETQYF
CDR3 DNA: TGCGCCAGCGGTCGTGGGGGCACGGGGGAGACCCAGTACTTC

D gene: TRBD1
clone size: many
J gene: TRBJ1-1
V gene: TRBV29-1
CDR3 protein: CSVVQGVTEAFF
CDR3 DNA: TGCAGCGTTGTTCAGGGGGTCACTGAAGCTTTCTTT

D gene: TRBD1
clone size: few
J gene: TRBJ1-1
V gene: TRBV5-1
CDR3 protein: CASCTGQDEAFF
CDR3 DNA: TGCGCCAGCTGCACCGGACAGGATGAAGCTTTCTTT

D gene: TRBD1
clone size: -
J gene: TRBJ2-7
V gene: TRBV29-1
CDR3 protein: CSPGGQGSYEQYF
CDR3 DNA: TGCAGCCCCGGGGGACAGGGGTCCTACGAGCAGTACTTC

D gene: -
clone size: -
J gene: TRBJ2-2
V gene: TRBV29-1
CDR3 protein: CSVVPQYTGELFF
CDR3 DNA: TGCAGCGTTGTCCCTCAGTACACAGGGGAGCTGTTTTTT

D gene: -
clone size: few
J gene: TRBJ1-1
V gene: TRBV7-9
CDR3 protein: CASSKDLVDTEASF
CDR3 DNA: TGTGCCAGCAGCAAAGACCTCGTTGACACTGAAGCTTCCTTT

D gene: -
clone size: many
J gene: TRBJ2-1
V gene: TRBV12-3/TRBV12-4
CDR3 protein: CASSFGGLSNEQFF
CDR3 DNA: TGTGCCAGCAGTTTCGGCGGTTTAAGCAATGAGCAGTTCTTC

D gene: -
clone size: many
J gene: TRBJ2-2
V gene: TRBV7-8
CDR3 protein: CASSSVRRTNTGELFF
CDR3 DNA: TGTGCCAGCAGCTCCGTCCGACGGACGAACACCGGGGAGCTGTTTTTT

D gene: TRBD2
clone size: many
J gene: TRBJ2-1
V gene: TRBV12-3/TRBV12-4
CDR3 protein: CASSLKWRLAGGEVGNEQFF
CDR3 DNA: TGTGCCAGCAGTTTAAAATGGAGGCTAGCGGGAGGGGAAGTTGGGAATGAGCAGTTCTTC

D gene: TRBD2
clone size: many
J gene: TRBJ2-1
V gene: TRBV29-1
CDR3 protein: CSVVGLAGVSYNEQFF
CDR3 DNA: TGCAGCGTTGTGGGCCTAGCGGGAGTCTCCTACAATGAGCAGTTCTTC

D gene: -
clone size: -
J gene: TRBJ2-7
V gene: TRBV4-2
CDR3 protein: CASSRGASRAVDEQYF
CDR3 DNA: TGTGCCAGCAGCCGAGGGGCCAGTCGCGCGGTGGACGAGCAGTACTTC

D gene: TRBD2
clone size: -
J gene: TRBJ2-6
V gene: TRBV5-5
CDR3 protein: CASSRLGGTDVLTF
CDR3 DNA: TGTGCCAGCAGCCGACTGGGGGGGACCGACGTCCTGACTTTC

D gene: TRBD2
clone size: -
J gene: TRBJ2-7
V gene: TRBV10-3
CDR3 protein: CAISEAGDSGEQYF
CDR3 DNA: TGTGCCATCAGCGAAGCGGGAGACAGTGGCGAGCAGTACTTC